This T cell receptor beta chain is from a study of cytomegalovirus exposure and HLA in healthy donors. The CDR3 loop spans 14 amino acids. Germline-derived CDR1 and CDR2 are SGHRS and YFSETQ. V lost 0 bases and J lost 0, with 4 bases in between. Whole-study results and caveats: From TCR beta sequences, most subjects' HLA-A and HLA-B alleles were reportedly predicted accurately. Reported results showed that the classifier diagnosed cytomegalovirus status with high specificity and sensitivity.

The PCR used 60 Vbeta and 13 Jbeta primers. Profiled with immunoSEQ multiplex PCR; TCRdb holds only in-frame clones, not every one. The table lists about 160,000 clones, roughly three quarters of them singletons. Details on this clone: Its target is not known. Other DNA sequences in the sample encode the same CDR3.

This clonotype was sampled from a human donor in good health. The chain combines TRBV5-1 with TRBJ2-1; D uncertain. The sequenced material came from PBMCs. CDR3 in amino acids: CASSLAGSYNEQFF. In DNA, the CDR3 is TGCGCCAGCAGCTTGGCCGGCTCCTACAATGAGCAGTTCTTC.